Each of the 27 T cell receptor beta chains below was sequenced from the same sample in a study of cytomegalovirus exposure and HLA in healthy donors. PCR involved 60 Vbeta and 13 Jbeta primers. Using immunoSEQ multiplex PCR, the repertoire was profiled, and TCRdb retains in-frame clones only, with some absent. The sample consists of about 200,000 clones, less than 80% of them appearing once. Sequenced sample: PBMCs. These receptor sequences come from a girl aged 2 to 9 in good health and CMV-seronegative.

V gene TRBV6-5 combines with J gene TRBJ1-2, with D unresolved. Trimming took 8 bases from V and 1 from J, leaving 11 bases between them. This CDR3 has 13 residues. The germline V gene has CDR1 MNHEY and CDR2 SVGAGI. The CDR3 sequence: CASSREVNYGYTF. The CDR3 DNA is TGTGCCAGCTCGAGAGAAGTTAACTATGGCTACACCTTC.

A single count supports this clone. J is TRBJ1-6 and V is TRBV7-2; 8 positions agree with TRBD1. CDR3 length: 15 amino acids. The ends lost 5 bases at V and 7 bases at J; junction bases unmatched: 7. CDR1 SGHTA and CDR2 FQGNSA come from the germline V gene. CDR3: CASSATQGANSPLHF. CDR3 sequence (DNA): TGTGCCAGCAGCGCGACGCAGGGGGCCAATTCACCCCTCCACTTT.

The chain uses TRBV6-5 and TRBJ2-7, with TRBD1 identical over 7 bases. Germline CDR1 and CDR2: MNHEY and SVGAGI. This CDR3 has 16 residues. The V segment lost 0 bases and the J segment 2 bases; nucleotides outside the gene matches: 7. The CDR3 nucleotides are TGTGCCAGCAGTTACTCGACATTGACAGGGACCTACGAGCAGTACTTC. Translation gives CASSYSTLTGTYEQYF.

The rearrangement joins TRBV2 to TRBJ2-5; TRBD2 might be the D (6 bases). CDR3 length: 13 residues. Germline values: CDR1 SNHLY, CDR2 FYNNEI. V was pared by 6 bases and J by 2 bases, with 10 bases between. This chain's CDR3 is CASRSGVQETQYF. The DNA of the CDR3 is TGTGCCAGCAGGTCGGGAGTTCAAGAGACCCAGTACTTC.

This clone was seen just once. The chain couples TRBV29-1 to TRBJ1-2; D unclear. This CDR3 comprises 11 residues. CDR1 SQVTM and CDR2 ANQGSEA come from the germline V gene. Trimming removed 5 bases from V and 2 bases from J, with 6 bases in between. CDR3 amino acids: CSVPENYGYTF. CDR3 nucleotide sequence: TGCAGCGTTCCGGAGAACTATGGCTACACCTTC. The whole variable domain, remainder taken from reference TRBV29-1 and TRBJ1-2, is SAVISQKPSRDICQRGTSLTIQCQVDSQVTMMFWYRQQPGQSLTLIATANQGSEATYESGFVIDKFPISRPNLTFSTLTVSNMSPEDSSIYLCSVPENYGYTFGSGTRLTVV.

The CDR3 nucleotides read TGTGCCAGCAGTTTAGTACCGGACACCATATATTTT. Amino acid sequence: CASSLVPDTIYF. V and J are TRBV27 and TRBJ1-3; no clear D. Trimming cost V 2 bases and J 8 bases, with 7 bases left between them. The CDR3 length is 12 residues. From germline, CDR1 is MNHEY and CDR2 SMNVEV (reference sequence).

The gene calls are TRBV11-2 and TRBJ2-7; the D is unclear. With 1 base removed from V and 0 bases from J, the gap between germline ends came to 4 bases. The length of the CDR3 is 13 residues. The germline V gene has CDR1 SGHAT and CDR2 FQNNGV. The CDR3 spells CASSLGPSYEQYF. In DNA, the CDR3 is TGTGCCAGCAGCTTAGGGCCCTCCTACGAGCAGTACTTC.

The chain recombines TRBV27 with TRBJ2-3; D is undetermined. V was pared by 5 bases and J by 3 bases, with 12 bases between. The CDR3 has 14 amino acids. Germline CDR1 is MNHEY and CDR2 is SMNVEV (reference sequence). The DNA of the CDR3 is TGTGCCAGCAGTACCTTGGCCCGAACAGATACGCAGTATTTT. Translation: CASSTLARTDTQYF.

This rearrangement joins TRBV2 to TRBJ2-5; the D gene is possibly TRBD1 (5 bases). The CDR3 is 12 residues long. Trimming stripped 8 bases from V and 2 bases from J, with 9 bases between. CDR1 and CDR2 from the germline V gene are SNHLY and FYNNEI. The CDR3 loop is CASGTGQETQYF. For the CDR3, the DNA is TGTGCCAGCGGAACAGGTCAAGAGACCCAGTACTTC.

This clone is a singleton in its sample. This sequence joins TRBV7-9 and TRBJ1-1; possible D gene TRBD1, 5 bases. CDR1 and CDR2 from the germline V gene are SEHNR and FQNEAQ (reference sequence). Trimming removed 2 bases at V and 5 bases at J, with 15 bases between. This CDR3 has 15 residues. For the CDR3, the DNA is TGTGCCAGCAGCTTACCTAAGGGGTATGGGACTGAAGCTTTCTTT. This sequence encodes CASSLPKGYGTEAFF.

CDR3 region: CASTLGSSGLYEQYF. The CDR3 nucleotides are TGTGCCAGCACCCTGGGGTCTAGCGGCCTCTACGAGCAGTACTTC. The rearrangement uses TRBV11-2 and TRBJ2-7; 7 nucleotides line up with TRBD2. This CDR3 comprises 15 residues. Germline loops: CDR1 SGHAT, CDR2 FQNNGV. The ends lost 7 bases at V and 3 bases at J; junction bases unmatched: 12.

The chain recombines TRBV19 with TRBJ1-1; 12 nucleotides line up with TRBD1. J lost 3 bases, V lost 8 bases, and 7 bases had no gene match. CDR1 is LNHDA and CDR2 is SQIVND in the germline V gene (reference sequence). There are 15 residues in the CDR3. The CDR3 DNA reads TGTGCCAGTGCGCCCGGGACAGGGGGCGACACTGAAGCTTTCTTT. Its protein product is CASAPGTGGDTEAFF.

The V and J genes are TRBV5-1 and TRBJ1-1; 8 positions match TRBD1. CDR3 length: 14 amino acids. Looked up from germline, CDR1 is SGHRS and CDR2 is YFSETQ. Trimming removed 5 bases from V and 1 base from J; junction bases left unmatched: 4. The CDR3, as DNA: TGCGCCAGCAGGGTAGGACAGGGGAACACTGAAGCTTTCTTT. It translates to CASRVGQGNTEAFF. The full variable domain, its missing parts supplied by reference TRBV5-1 and TRBJ1-1, is KAGVTQTPRYLIKTRGQQVTLSCSPISGHRSVSWYQQTPGQGLQFLFEYFSETQRNKGNFPGRFSGRQFSNSRSEMNVSTLELGDSALYLCASRVGQGNTEAFFGQGTRLTVV.

The chain employs TRBV11-2 and TRBJ2-3; D gene uncertain. Between the trimmed V and J ends, which lost 2 bases and 2 bases, there was a span of 8 bases. Germline CDR1 SGHAT, CDR2 FQNNGV. This CDR3 contains 14 residues. CDR3 nucleotides: TGTGCCAGCAGCTTATGGGCCCACACAGATACGCAGTATTTT. This gives the protein CASSLWAHTDTQYF.

The gene calls are TRBV27 and TRBJ2-7; D may be TRBD2 (6 bases). The CDR3 is 14 residues long. The V end was cut by 5 bases, the J end by 1 base, with 12 bases between. In germline, CDR1 is MNHEY, CDR2 SMNVEV (reference sequence). The CDR3 is CASSREPLSYEQYF. CDR3 sequence (DNA): TGTGCCAGCAGTCGGGAGCCGCTTTCCTACGAGCAGTACTTC.

The V gene is TRBV6-1, the J gene TRBJ2-7; 13 bases fit TRBD2. The CDR3 is 20 residues long. The germline V gene has CDR1 MNHNS and CDR2 SASEGT. The J segment lost 1 base and the V segment lost 1 base, leaving 13 bases of the junction unmatched. CDR3 in DNA: TGTGCCAGCAGTGAAGTTCGGAGAAAACTAGCGGGGGGGCTTTCCTACGAGCAGTACTTC. Its translation: CASSEVRRKLAGGLSYEQYF.

V usage is TRBV6-1 and J usage is TRBJ1-1; TRBD1 matches at 7 bases. Looked up from germline, CDR1 is MNHNS and CDR2 is SASEGT. The trim removed 6 bases at V and 8 bases at J, leaving 9 bases unmatched. This CDR3 is 13 amino acids long. CDR3 in DNA: TGTGCCAGCAGCGCACAGGGGTTCGGAGAAGCTTTCTTT. Translation: CASSAQGFGEAFF.

The chain joins TRBV5-6 to TRBJ2-2; 11 nucleotides line up with TRBD2. CDR3 length: 15 amino acids. Trimming took 1 base from V and 5 from J; bases not matched to a gene: 1. CDR1 is SGHDT and CDR2 is YYEEEE in the germline V gene. The CDR3 sequence: CASSLIAGGTGELFF. The CDR3 coding sequence is TGTGCCAGCAGCTTGATAGCGGGAGGGACCGGGGAGCTGTTTTTT.

Here the CDR3 DNA reads TGTGCCAGCAGGGCGGGCAGGTCGAGCTACGAGCAGTACTTC. Amino acids: CASRAGRSSYEQYF. The chain combines TRBV27 with TRBJ2-5; TRBD2 is a possible D gene (5 bases). The J call may not be correct, given that the DNA end is closer to TRBJ2-7. The germline gives CDR1 MNHEY, CDR2 SMNVEV (reference sequence). The CDR3 is 14 amino acids.

This clone was counted a few times. The chain recombines TRBV5-4 with TRBJ2-3, with D tentatively TRBD2 (6 bases). The CDR3 covers 16 residues. CDR1 and CDR2 from the germline V gene are SGHNT and YYREEE (reference sequence). The V end lost 5 bases, the J end lost 2 bases, and 18 bases lay between the germline ends. CDR3 in DNA: TGTGCCAGCAGTTTAGCAGCCGGGGGTCTCACAGATACGCAGTATTTT. It is translated as CASSLAAGGLTDTQYF.

The J gene is TRBJ2-3, the V gene TRBV5-4; a possible D gene is TRBD2 (7 bases). Germline CDR1 and CDR2: SGHNT and YYREEE (reference sequence). The V gene lost 5 bases and the J gene lost 7 bases, with 23 bases spanning the gap. The CDR3 length is 16 residues. This CDR3 is CASRIRGGQVRNTQYF. CDR3 nucleotide sequence: TGTGCCAGCAGAATAAGGGGGGGCCAAGTAAGAAATACGCAGTATTTT.

The chain employs TRBV4-2 and TRBJ2-1, with a weak D call TRBD2 (5 bases). Trimming took off 4 bases at V and 5 bases at J, with 6 bases between the two ends. Germline lookup yields CDR1 LGHNA and CDR2 YNFKEQ. This CDR3 has 12 amino acids. In nucleotides, the CDR3 is TGTGCCAGCAGCCTGACTAACAATGAGCAGTTCTTC. This gives the protein CASSLTNNEQFF.

The V and J genes are TRBV5-1 and TRBJ2-3; 9 bases are a match to TRBD1. After removal of 2 bases from V and 4 bases from J, the junction contained 8 bases not matched to a gene. CDR3 length equals 16 residues. In germline, CDR1 is SGHRS, CDR2 YFSETQ. CDR3 in DNA: TGCGCCAGCAGCTTTAAACAGGGGGCGCCGGCAGATACGCAGTATTTT. This sequence encodes CASSFKQGAPADTQYF. Full variable domain (missing parts from reference TRBV5-1 and TRBJ2-3): KAGVTQTPRYLIKTRGQQVTLSCSPISGHRSVSWYQQTPGQGLQFLFEYFSETQRNKGNFPGRFSGRQFSNSRSEMNVSTLELGDSALYLCASSFKQGAPADTQYFGPGTRLTVL.

The rearrangement uses TRBV6-1 and TRBJ2-1, with 9 nucleotides matching TRBD1. The V gene's germline CDR1 is MNHNS and CDR2 SASEGT. V was pared by 2 bases and J by 4 bases, with 3 bases of the junction left unmatched. The CDR3 covers 15 residues. As DNA, the CDR3 is TGTGCCAGCAGTGAATACAGGGGGCATTACAATGAGCAGTTCTTC. Its translation: CASSEYRGHYNEQFF.

V and J are TRBV23-1 and TRBJ1-1; a weak D match, TRBD1 (6 bases). TRBV23-1 is classed as an ORF, of uncertain function. Trimming stripped 2 bases from V and 3 bases from J, with 7 bases between. The CDR3 runs 13 residues. CDR3: CASSQPGDTEAFF. Here the CDR3 DNA reads TGCGCCAGCAGTCAACCAGGGGACACTGAAGCTTTCTTT.

The chain combines TRBV27 with TRBJ2-7, with 8 bases aligning to TRBD1. Looked up from germline, CDR1 is MNHEY and CDR2 is SMNVEV (reference sequence). After removal of 4 bases from V and 12 bases from J, the junction contained 8 bases not matched to a gene. This CDR3 comprises 12 residues. CDR3 in amino acids: CASSSTDRELYF. The CDR3 DNA follows: TGTGCCAGCAGTTCAACGGACAGGGAACTGTACTTC.

The chain joins TRBV19 to TRBJ2-1; D remains ambiguous. Germline V gene lookup returns CDR1 LNHDA and CDR2 SQIVND (reference sequence). The CDR3 has 13 amino acids. The ends were cut back, 10 bases at V and 5 bases at J, with 15 bases in the middle. CDR3 nucleotides: TGTGCCACCCAACCCGGGTCAGACAATGAGCAGTTCTTC. As protein: CATQPGSDNEQFF. The variable domain in full, with the rest retrieved from reference TRBV19 and TRBJ2-1, is DGGITQSPKYLFRKEGQNVTLSCEQNLNHDAMYWYRQDPGQGLRLIYYSQIVNDFQKGDIAEGYSVSREKKESFPLTVTSAQKNPTAFYLCATQPGSDNEQFFGPGTRLTVL.